Listed below are T cell receptor beta chains from one sample, sequenced in a study of blood T cell repertoires in COVID-19. Assay used: immunoSEQ multiplex PCR; TCRdb lists only in-frame clones, some missing. The table shows roughly 430,000 clones, with approximately 91% occurring only once. Input material: PBMCs or T cells enriched from blood (not recorded which). These receptors were taken from a woman aged 18-29 years who had been exposed to COVID-19. CDR3s include the opening cysteine and the closing phenylalanine or tryptophan. The D gene is left open where the match is weak. Size is stated for part of the rows, as once, few or many counts, or as a class when the clone is expanded.

v_call: TRBV5-1; j_call: TRBJ2-7; d_call: TRBD1; clone_size: once; cdr3_nt: TGCGCCAGCAGTCCAGGACAGGAGATCTACGAGCAGTACTTC; cdr3_aa: CASSPGQEIYEQYF
v_call: TRBV3-1/TRBV3-2; j_call: TRBJ2-7; d_call: NA; clone_size: NA; cdr3_nt: TGTGCCAGCAGCCAAGTAAGCTTAGCATATATCCACGAGCAGTACTTC; cdr3_aa: CASSQVSLAYIHEQYF
v_call: TRBV29-1; j_call: TRBJ2-5; d_call: TRBD2; clone_size: NA; cdr3_nt: TGCAGCCTCTGGCTAGCGGGACAAGAGACCCAGTACTTC; cdr3_aa: CSLWLAGQETQYF
v_call: TRBV9; j_call: TRBJ2-7; d_call: TRBD2; clone_size: once; cdr3_nt: TGTGCCAGCAGCGTAGGCAGCGGGGAATACTACGAGCAGTACTTC; cdr3_aa: CASSVGSGEYYEQYF
v_call: TRBV29-1; j_call: TRBJ1-6; d_call: TRBD1; clone_size: NA; cdr3_nt: TGCAGCGTCAAGGACAGGGGTAGTAATTCACCCCTCCACTTT; cdr3_aa: CSVKDRGSNSPLHF
v_call: TRBV6-2/TRBV6-3; j_call: TRBJ1-2; d_call: NA; clone_size: NA; cdr3_nt: TGTGCCAGCAGCCTCCTTCCGGGCTATGGCTACACCTTC; cdr3_aa: CASSLLPGYGYTF
v_call: TRBV4-2; j_call: TRBJ1-2; d_call: NA; clone_size: NA; cdr3_nt: TGTGCCAGCAGCCAAGCTGGGGGGGGCTATGGCTACACCTTC; cdr3_aa: CASSQAGGGYGYTF
v_call: TRBV19; j_call: TRBJ2-1; d_call: NA; clone_size: NA; cdr3_nt: TGTGCCAGTAGGCCCGGGGGTAGCTCCTACAATGAGCAGTTCTTC; cdr3_aa: CASRPGGSSYNEQFF
v_call: TRBV14; j_call: TRBJ2-7; d_call: TRBD2; clone_size: NA; cdr3_nt: TGTGCCAGCAGCCTAGCGGGAGGGCGTGTCTACGAGCAGTACTTC; cdr3_aa: CASSLAGGRVYEQYF
v_call: TRBV3-1/TRBV3-2; j_call: TRBJ1-2; d_call: TRBD1; clone_size: NA; cdr3_nt: TGTGCCAGCAGCCAAGCGGGACAGACTAACTATGGCTACACCTTC; cdr3_aa: CASSQAGQTNYGYTF
v_call: TRBV28; j_call: TRBJ1-2; d_call: TRBD1; clone_size: NA; cdr3_nt: TGTGCCAGCAGTGACAGGGGGCGGAACTATGGCTACACCTTC; cdr3_aa: CASSDRGRNYGYTF
v_call: TRBV6-5; j_call: TRBJ2-7; d_call: NA; clone_size: NA; cdr3_nt: TGTGCCAGCGGTATCCAGTGTCACTACGAGCAGTACTTC; cdr3_aa: CASGIQCHYEQYF
v_call: TRBV18; j_call: TRBJ2-3; d_call: TRBD1; clone_size: NA; cdr3_nt: TGTGCCAGCTCAAACGGACAGGGAACAGATACGCAGTATTTT; cdr3_aa: CASSNGQGTDTQYF
v_call: TRBV19; j_call: TRBJ1-3; d_call: NA; clone_size: NA; cdr3_nt: TGTGCCAGTACACAGGGCTTCTCTGGAAACACCATATATTTT; cdr3_aa: CASTQGFSGNTIYF
v_call: TRBV12-3/TRBV12-4; j_call: TRBJ1-1; d_call: NA; clone_size: once; cdr3_nt: TGTGCCAGCAGTTTGGAGCAAACTGAAGCTTTCTTT; cdr3_aa: CASSLEQTEAFF
v_call: TRBV19; j_call: TRBJ1-1; d_call: NA; clone_size: NA; cdr3_nt: TGTGCCAGTGGGAGCAGAGGAGGAATGAACACTGAAGCTTTCTTT; cdr3_aa: CASGSRGGMNTEAFF
v_call: TRBV3-1/TRBV3-2; j_call: TRBJ1-6; d_call: TRBD1; clone_size: few; cdr3_nt: TGTGCCAGCAGCCAGACAGGGGGCAGATCACCCCTCCACTTT; cdr3_aa: CASSQTGGRSPLHF